The 25 T cell receptor beta chains in this list originate from one sample, sequenced in a study of T cells in Graves' hyperthyroidism and ophthalmopathy. RNA transcripts served as the template for amplifying TCR beta CDR3 regions. RT-PCR in the first round (using the HTBI primer set) targeted the TCR CDR3. One entry per CDR3 protein results from TCRdb running MiXCR on the multiplex PCR reads. The table records roughly 660,000 distinct CDR3 sequences, 17% of them present only once. Sequenced: blood. The source is a man aged 45 to 65 with Graves' hyperthyroidism.

This clonotype was seen a handful of times. This rearrangement joins TRBV6-1 to TRBJ2-7; 10 bases agree with TRBD1. This CDR3 is 15 amino acids long. The germline V gene encodes CDR1 MNHNS and CDR2 SASEGT. Trimming cost V 6 bases and J 3 bases; bases outside gene matches: 8. The chain's CDR3 is CASRRVRDRGYEQYF. The CDR3 coding sequence is TGTGCCAGCAGGAGAGTCCGGGACAGGGGCTACGAGCAGTACTTC.

The CDR3 region has the DNA TGCGCCAGCAGCCATTTCTCTCAGGAGGGCGAGCAGTACTTC. This translates into CASSHFSQEGEQYF. The chain carries TRBV4-3 and TRBJ2-7; TRBD2 might be the D (6 bases). The CDR3 extends over 14 amino acids. V gave up 3 bases and J gave up 6 bases, with 15 bases separating them. Germline assignment: CDR1 LGHNA and CDR2 YSLEER.

In this sample, this clonotype turned up many times. The gene calls are TRBV20-1 and TRBJ2-1, with 12 positions matching TRBD2. The ends lost 3 bases at V and 8 bases at J; junction bases unmatched: 8. Germline CDR1 DFQATT, CDR2 SNEGSKA (reference sequence). The CDR3 spans 15 residues. CDR3 nucleotides: TGCAGTGCTAGTGACGGACTAGCGGGATCCGATGAGCAGTTCTTC. It yields the protein CSASDGLAGSDEQFF.

This chain connects TRBV30 to TRBJ1-3; D perhaps matches TRBD1 (5 bases). Germline lookup yields CDR1 GTSNPN and CDR2 SVGIG (reference sequence). CDR3 length equals 15 residues. Trimming removed 5 bases from V and 3 bases from J, with 17 bases in between. DNA for the CDR3: TGTGCCTGGTGCCCTCCCCGGGGGATTGGAAACACCATATATTTT. Translation gives CAWCPPRGIGNTIYF.

This clonotype appeared a few times. V and J are TRBV19 and TRBJ1-5, with 11 bases fitting TRBD1. The CDR3 consists of 15 residues. Per germline, CDR1 LNHDA and CDR2 SQIVND (reference sequence). J lost 5 bases, V lost 6 bases, and 6 bases had no gene match. The CDR3 here is CASSFGTGGDQPQHF. The DNA for the CDR3 is TGTGCCAGTAGCTTCGGGACAGGGGGGGATCAGCCCCAGCATTTT.

Of note for this clonotype: A much larger clone is a single base away; this may be a read error. The chain couples TRBV12-3 or TRBV12-4 to TRBJ2-7, with 11 bases fitting TRBD2. This CDR3 spans 16 amino acids. V was clipped by 4 bases and J by 4 bases; unmatched bases: 9. The CDR3 sequence is CASSSGASGRRYEQYF. CDR3 nucleotide sequence: TGTGCCAGCAGTTCCGGGGCTAGCGGGAGGAGATACGAGCAGTACTTC.

This clonotype was picked up many times. At one boundary the junction diverges from the germline segment, which might be a read error. The V gene is TRBV7-3, the J gene TRBJ2-5; TRBD2 matches at 9 bases. CDR1 is SGHTA and CDR2 is FQGTGA in the germline V gene. The CDR3 spans 16 residues. CDR3 sequence: CASSLTKTSGQETQYF. The CDR3 DNA follows: TGTGCCAGTAGCTTAACGAAGACTAGCGGACAAGAGACCCAGTACTTC.

This clonotype was observed a handful of times. This rearrangement joins TRBV28 to TRBJ1-5, with a possible D match to TRBD1 (5 bases). CDR3 length equals 19 residues. V lost 5 bases to trimming and J lost 0 bases, with 23 bases between them. Germline CDR1 is MDHEN and CDR2 is SYDVKM. For the CDR3, the DNA is TGTGCCAGCAGTAGTATGATTAGGGGTTGGCGGTATAGCAATCAGCCCCAGCATTTT. Its protein is CASSSMIRGWRYSNQPQHF. Based on the CDR3 plus reference TRBV28 and TRBJ1-5, the full variable domain is DVKVTQSSRYLVKRTGEKVFLECVQDMDHENMFWYRQDPGLGLRLIYFSYDVKMKEKGDIPEGYSVSREKKERFSLILESASTNQTSMYLCASSSMIRGWRYSNQPQHFGDGTRLSIL.

Of note for this clonotype: Being one base from a much bigger clone, this may be a read error. The CDR3, as DNA: TGTGCCAGCAGTTACAGGGGGCCGAACACCGGGGGGCTGTTTTTT. Translation: CASSYRGPNTGGLFF. J is TRBJ2-2 and V is TRBV2, with 9 bases that match TRBD1. The V gene's germline CDR1 is SNHLY and CDR2 FYNNEI. The CDR3 runs to 15 residues.

The V call is TRBV20-1, the J call TRBJ1-6; 7 nucleotides match TRBD1. The trim removed 0 bases at V and 9 bases at J, leaving 17 bases unmatched. The CDR3 consists of 18 residues. Germline V gene sequence: CDR1 DFQATT, CDR2 SNEGSKA (reference sequence). The CDR3 DNA sequence: TGCAGTGCTAGAGATCCCCGGGCCCCAGGGGGGCTTAGTTCACCCCTCCACTTT. Its translation: CSARDPRAPGGLSSPLHF.

This chain connects TRBV4-3 to TRBJ1-4, with a tentative D call TRBD1 (6 bases). The CDR3 totals 15 residues. Looked up from germline, CDR1 is LGHNA and CDR2 is YSLEER. Trimming cost V 3 bases and J 8 bases, with 16 bases left between them. This chain's CDR3 is CASSQVGGREEKLFF. The CDR3 DNA follows: TGCGCCAGCAGCCAGGTCGGGGGGCGTGAAGAAAAACTGTTTTTT.

This clonotype was seen ten or more times. The J gene is TRBJ1-2, the V gene TRBV3-1; 7 nucleotides align to TRBD1. The junction had 10 bases not matched to a gene; V was cut back by 0 bases and J by 6 bases. The CDR3 length is 16 residues. Germline V gives CDR1 LGHDT, CDR2 YNNKEL (reference sequence). CDR3 protein: CASSQEFNRGFHGYTF. In DNA, the CDR3 is TGTGCCAGCAGCCAAGAGTTTAACAGGGGTTTCCATGGCTACACCTTC.

This clonotype was picked up many times. The CDR3 here is CASSRGGSGSPLHF. The CDR3 bases are TGTGCCAGCAGTAGGGGAGGGTCGGGATCACCCCTCCACTTT. The V gene is TRBV12-3 or TRBV12-4, the J gene TRBJ1-6; TRBD1 might be the D (5 bases). This CDR3 has 14 residues. V shed 5 bases and J shed 10 bases, with 15 bases lying between them.

This clonotype has ten or more counts. This sequence joins TRBV20-1 and TRBJ2-3, with D unclear. Per the germline V gene, CDR1 is DFQATT and CDR2 is SNEGSKA (reference sequence). The CDR3 sequence is 13 residues long. V lost 3 bases and J 2 bases, leaving 9 bases between the germline ends. DNA of the CDR3: TGCAGTGCTAGGTGGGCAAACACAGATACGCAGTATTTT. It codes for CSARWANTDTQYF.

In this sample, this clonotype turned up many times. The chain links TRBV7-9 to TRBJ2-3; D not resolved. The CDR3 sequence is 17 residues long. The germline V gene has CDR1 SEHNR and CDR2 FQNEAQ (reference sequence). V shed 1 base and J shed 2 bases, with 16 bases lying between them. Here the CDR3 reads CASSLEGLELSTDTQYF. In DNA form, the CDR3 reads TGTGCCAGCAGCTTAGAAGGGTTGGAGCTATCCACAGATACGCAGTATTTT.

In this sample, this clonotype turned up many times. The rearrangement links TRBV20-1 to TRBJ2-2, with 10 nucleotides matching TRBD2. Per the germline V gene, CDR1 is DFQATT and CDR2 is SNEGSKA (reference sequence). V dropped 6 bases and J dropped 0; count of bases not matched to a gene: 10. This CDR3 spans 17 amino acids. Here the CDR3 DNA reads TGCAGTGCCGCCGGACTAGCGGCCTCGACGAACACCGGGGAGCTGTTTTTT. Amino acids: CSAAGLAASTNTGELFF.

This clonotype was observed many times. V and J are TRBV5-1 and TRBJ1-4, with D possibly being TRBD1 (5 bases). From germline, CDR1 is SGHRS and CDR2 YFSETQ. Trimming removed 4 bases at V and 5 bases at J, with 18 bases between. CDR3 size: 16 residues. CDR3 region: CASSPEPAGLNEKLFF. The CDR3 DNA is TGCGCCAGCAGCCCCGAACCGGCAGGGCTAAATGAAAAACTGTTTTTT.

The table lists this clonotype with many counts. The rearrangement links TRBV28 to TRBJ1-2, with a tentative D call TRBD1 (6 bases). The CDR3 runs 15 residues. Germline CDR1 is MDHEN and CDR2 is SYDVKM. V was shortened by 2 bases and J by 4 bases, with 14 bases between the two germline ends. CDR3 amino acids: CASSLPGTPAYGYTF. The CDR3 DNA reads as TGTGCCAGCAGTTTACCGGGGACACCCGCCTATGGCTACACCTTC.

The chain carries TRBV27 and TRBJ2-1, with 9 bases that match TRBD1. J was trimmed by 7 bases and V by 5 bases; bases with no gene match: 9. The CDR3 contains 15 residues. Germline CDR1 and CDR2: MNHEY and SMNVEV (reference sequence). The CDR3 protein is CASSARDREGNEQFF. The CDR3 coding sequence is TGTGCCAGCAGTGCCCGGGACAGGGAGGGGAATGAGCAGTTCTTC.

Many counts were recorded for this clonotype. This chain uses TRBV12-3 or TRBV12-4 with TRBJ1-3, with a tentative D call TRBD1 (6 bases). V was cut by 4 bases and J by 6 bases, with 13 bases left in between. The CDR3 runs 14 residues. CDR3 sequence reads: CASSSYRVINTIYF. DNA for the CDR3: TGTGCCAGCAGTTCTTACAGGGTGATAAACACCATATATTTT.

This rearrangement joins TRBV3-1 to TRBJ2-7; D is ambiguous. Germline-derived CDR1 and CDR2 are LGHDT and YNNKEL (reference sequence). V was pared by 0 bases and J by 2 bases, with 14 bases between. The CDR3 length is 16 residues. CDR3 DNA: TGTGCCAGCAGCCAAGAAGTCCACTTAGGCCCCTACGAGCAGTACTTC. The encoded protein is CASSQEVHLGPYEQYF.

This clonotype appeared many times. V usage is TRBV7-3 and J usage is TRBJ2-3, with 8 bases identical to TRBD1. Germline V gene data show CDR1 as SGHTA and CDR2 as FQGTGA. J gave up 3 bases and V 3 bases, and 2 bases lay outside the gene matches. The CDR3 length is 14 residues. The CDR3 sequence: CASSFTGGTDTQYF. DNA of the CDR3: TGTGCCAGCAGCTTTACAGGGGGTACAGATACGCAGTATTTT. Drawing the rest from reference TRBV7-3 and TRBJ2-3, the complete variable domain is GAGVSQTPSNKVTEKGKYVELRCDPISGHTALYWYRQSLGQGPEFLIYFQGTGAADDSGLPNDRFFAVRPEGSVSTLKIQRTERGDSAVYLCASSFTGGTDTQYFGPGTRLTVL.

Of note for this clonotype: Being one base from a much bigger clone, this may be a read error. The CDR3 does not close with the conserved phenylalanine or tryptophan, likely indicating a read error. The V and J genes are TRBV6-1 and TRBJ2-7; TRBD1 matches at 9 bases. CDR1 is MNHNS and CDR2 is SASEGT in the germline V gene. CDR3 length: 16 amino acids. V was pared by 3 bases and J by 5 bases, with 11 bases of the junction left unmatched. The CDR3 DNA sequence: TGTGCCAGCAGTGAGATGACAGGGACAGGGTGGAACGAGCAGTACCTC. Its protein product is CASSEMTGTGWNEQYL.

As to this clonotype: This clone may be a read error of a much larger clone one base away. V gene TRBV6-5 combines with J gene TRBJ2-5, with D perhaps given as TRBD1 or TRBD2 (6 bases each). CDR3 size: 14 residues. Germline CDR1 and CDR2: MNHEY and SVGAGI. The CDR3, as DNA: TGTGCCAGCAGTTACGAGGGGGGCGGAGAGACCCTGTACTTC. Residues: CASSYEGGGETLYF.

A few counts support this clonotype. The J gene is TRBJ2-7, the V gene TRBV20-1; 8 nucleotides match TRBD1. CDR1 and CDR2 (germline): DFQATT, SNEGSKA (reference sequence). With V trimmed by 5 bases and J by 5 bases, 8 bases remained unmatched. This CDR3 contains 13 residues. CDR3 sequence: CSADRGHTHEQYF. For the CDR3, the DNA is TGCAGTGCTGACAGGGGCCATACCCACGAGCAGTACTTC.